Each of the 5 T cell receptor beta chains below was sequenced from the same sample in a study of blood T cell repertoires in COVID-19. Method: immunoSEQ multiplex PCR; TCRdb's copy keeps in-frame clones and lacks some. The sample yields fewer than 65,000 clones, about nine tenths seen once. Sequencing used peripheral blood. The receptors were sampled from a human donor in a cohort sampled during active COVID-19.

A single count supports this clone. The chain carries TRBV19 and TRBJ1-5; TRBD1 matches 8 bases. CDR1 is LNHDA and CDR2 is SQIVND in the germline V gene (reference sequence). The CDR3 has 14 amino acids. V was pared by 3 bases and J by 5 bases, with 3 bases of the junction left unmatched. CDR3 residues: CASSIGTGDQPQHF. Here the CDR3 DNA reads TGTGCCAGTAGTATTGGGACAGGTGATCAGCCCCAGCATTTT.

The rearrangement links TRBV7-2 to TRBJ1-3; 8 bases fit TRBD1. The germline gives CDR1 SGHTA, CDR2 FQGNSA. After removal of 5 bases from V and 0 bases from J, the junction contained 9 bases not matched to a gene. The CDR3 length is 17 residues. CDR3 nucleotide sequence: TGTGCCAGCAGCCCAAGGGGACAGGCAAACTCTGGAAACACCATATATTTT. This encodes CASSPRGQANSGNTIYF. The full variable domain, completed using reference TRBV7-2 and TRBJ1-3, is GAGVSQSPSNKVTEKGKDVELRCDPISGHTALYWYRQSLGQGLEFLIYFQGNSAPDKSGLPSDRFSAERTGGSVSTLTIQRTQQEDSAVYLCASSPRGQANSGNTIYFGEGSWLTVV.

This clone was seen a handful of times. The CDR3 is CASSPLASGSWYEQYF. The CDR3 DNA follows: TGTGCCAGCAGCCCCTTGGCTAGCGGGAGTTGGTACGAGCAGTACTTC. The gene calls are TRBV14 and TRBJ2-7; 10 positions match TRBD2. V dropped 4 bases and J dropped 4; count of bases not matched to a gene: 10. Germline V gene lookup returns CDR1 SGHDN and CDR2 FVKESK. The CDR3 loop spans 16 amino acids.

In this sample, this clone turned up once. V and J are TRBV27 and TRBJ1-2; perhaps TRBD1 as D (5 bases). CDR3 length: 14 amino acids. V was clipped by 2 bases and J by 7 bases, with 14 bases between them. The germline V gene has CDR1 MNHEY and CDR2 SMNVEV (reference sequence). DNA for the CDR3: TGTGCCAGCAGTTTAGGGGGGACCGGCGGTGGCTACACCTTC. Its translation: CASSLGGTGGGYTF.

This sequence joins TRBV5-1 and TRBJ1-3, with TRBD1 identical over 7 bases. Germline V CDR1 and CDR2: SGHRS, YFSETQ. Trimming cost V 2 bases and J 3 bases; bases outside gene matches: 2. The CDR3 has 14 residues. The CDR3 DNA sequence: TGCGCCAGCAGCTTTCAGGGGGATGGAAACACCATATATTTT. This gives the protein CASSFQGDGNTIYF.